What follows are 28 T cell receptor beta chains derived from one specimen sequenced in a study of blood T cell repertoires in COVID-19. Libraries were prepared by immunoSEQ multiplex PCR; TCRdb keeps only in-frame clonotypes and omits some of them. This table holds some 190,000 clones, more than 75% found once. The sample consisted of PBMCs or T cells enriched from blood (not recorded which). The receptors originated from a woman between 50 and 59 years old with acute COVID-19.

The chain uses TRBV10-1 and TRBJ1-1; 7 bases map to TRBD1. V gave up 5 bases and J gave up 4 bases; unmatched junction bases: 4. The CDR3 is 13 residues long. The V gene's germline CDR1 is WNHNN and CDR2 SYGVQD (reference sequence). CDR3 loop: CASSSDRATEAFF. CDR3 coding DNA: TGCGCCAGCAGTTCCGACAGGGCCACTGAAGCTTTCTTT.

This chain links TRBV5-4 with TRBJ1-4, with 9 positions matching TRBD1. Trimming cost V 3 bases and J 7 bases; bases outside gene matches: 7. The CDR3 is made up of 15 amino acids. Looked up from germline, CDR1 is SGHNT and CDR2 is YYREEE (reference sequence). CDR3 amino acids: CASSSAQGASEKLFF. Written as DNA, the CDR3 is TGTGCCAGCAGCTCCGCACAGGGGGCGAGTGAAAAACTGTTTTTT. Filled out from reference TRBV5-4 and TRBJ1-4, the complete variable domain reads ETGVTQSPTHLIKTRGQQVTLRCSSQSGHNTVSWYQQALGQGPQFIFQYYREEENGRGNFPPRFSGLQFPNYSSELNVNALELDDSALYLCASSSAQGASEKLFFGSGTQLSVL.

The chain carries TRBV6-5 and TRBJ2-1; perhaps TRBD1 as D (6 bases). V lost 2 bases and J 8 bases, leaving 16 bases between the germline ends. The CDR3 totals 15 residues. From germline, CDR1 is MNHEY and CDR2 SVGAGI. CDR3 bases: TGTGCCAGCAGTTACGGAACGAGTGGGGGCGATGAGCAGTTCTTC. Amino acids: CASSYGTSGGDEQFF.

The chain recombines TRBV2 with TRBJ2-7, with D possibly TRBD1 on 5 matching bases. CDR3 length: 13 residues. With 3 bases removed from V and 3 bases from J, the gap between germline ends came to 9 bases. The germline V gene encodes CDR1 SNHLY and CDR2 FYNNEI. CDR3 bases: TGTGCCAGCAGTGACCCAGGGATCTACGAGCAGTACGTC. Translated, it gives CASSDPGIYEQYV.

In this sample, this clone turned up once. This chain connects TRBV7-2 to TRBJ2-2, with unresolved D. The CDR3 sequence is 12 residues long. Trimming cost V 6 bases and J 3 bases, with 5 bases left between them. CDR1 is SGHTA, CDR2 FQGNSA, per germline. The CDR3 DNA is TGTGCCAGCAGTTATGACACCGGGGAGCTGTTTTTT. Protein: CASSYDTGELFF.

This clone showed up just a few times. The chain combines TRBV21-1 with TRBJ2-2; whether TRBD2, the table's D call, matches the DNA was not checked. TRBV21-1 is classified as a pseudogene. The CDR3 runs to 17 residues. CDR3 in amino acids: CASRREQVRGNTGELFF. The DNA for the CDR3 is TGTGCCAGCCGGAGAGAGCAGGTTCGGGGGAACACCGGGGAGCTGTTTTTT.

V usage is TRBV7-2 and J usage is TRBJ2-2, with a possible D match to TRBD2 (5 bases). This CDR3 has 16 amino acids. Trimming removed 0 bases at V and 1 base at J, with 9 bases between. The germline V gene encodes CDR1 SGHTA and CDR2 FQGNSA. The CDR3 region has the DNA TGTGCCAGCAGCTTAGCGCGTGGAGGGAACACCGGGGAGCTGTTTTTT. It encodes CASSLARGGNTGELFF.

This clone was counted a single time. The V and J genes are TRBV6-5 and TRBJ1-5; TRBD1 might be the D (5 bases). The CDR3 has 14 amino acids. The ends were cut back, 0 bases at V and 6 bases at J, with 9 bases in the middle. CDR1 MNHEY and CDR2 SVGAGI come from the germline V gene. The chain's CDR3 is CASSYSGGGQPQHF. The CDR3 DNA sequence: TGTGCCAGCAGTTACTCGGGCGGGGGTCAGCCCCAGCATTTT.

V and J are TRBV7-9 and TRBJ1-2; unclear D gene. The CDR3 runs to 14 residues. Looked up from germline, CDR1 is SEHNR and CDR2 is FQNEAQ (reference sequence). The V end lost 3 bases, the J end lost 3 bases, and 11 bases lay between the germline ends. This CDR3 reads CASSFLIEDYGYTF. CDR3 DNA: TGTGCCAGCAGCTTCCTGATCGAGGACTATGGCTACACCTTC.

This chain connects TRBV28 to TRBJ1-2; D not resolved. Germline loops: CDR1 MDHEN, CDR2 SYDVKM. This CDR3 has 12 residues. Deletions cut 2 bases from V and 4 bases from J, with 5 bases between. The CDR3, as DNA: TGTGCCAGCAGTTTAGGCCTCTATGGCTACACCTTC. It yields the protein CASSLGLYGYTF.

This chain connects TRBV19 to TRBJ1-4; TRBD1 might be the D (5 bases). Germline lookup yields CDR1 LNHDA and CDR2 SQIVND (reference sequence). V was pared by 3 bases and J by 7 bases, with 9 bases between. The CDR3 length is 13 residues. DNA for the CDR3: TGTGCCAGTAGTATTGGGGCGGTTGAAAAACTGTTTTTT. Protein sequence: CASSIGAVEKLFF.

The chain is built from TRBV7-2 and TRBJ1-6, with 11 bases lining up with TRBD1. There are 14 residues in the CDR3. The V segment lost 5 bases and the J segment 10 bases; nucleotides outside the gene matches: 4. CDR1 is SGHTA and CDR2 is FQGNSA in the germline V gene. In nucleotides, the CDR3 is TGTGCCAGCAGCCTGGGACAGGGGGGCTCACCCCTCCACTTT. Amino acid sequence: CASSLGQGGSPLHF.

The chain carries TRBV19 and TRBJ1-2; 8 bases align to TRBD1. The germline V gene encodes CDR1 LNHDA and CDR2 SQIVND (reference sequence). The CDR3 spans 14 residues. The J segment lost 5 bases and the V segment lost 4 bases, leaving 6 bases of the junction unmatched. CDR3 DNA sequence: TGTGCCAGTAGTAGAGGACAGGGCGGGTATGGCTACACCTTC. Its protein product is CASSRGQGGYGYTF.

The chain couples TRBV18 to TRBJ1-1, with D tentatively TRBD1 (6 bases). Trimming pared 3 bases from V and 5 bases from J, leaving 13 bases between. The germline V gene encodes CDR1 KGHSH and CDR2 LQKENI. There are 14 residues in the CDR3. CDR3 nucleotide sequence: TGTGCCAGCTCACCCACGGGCCAGGGGACTGAAGCTTTCTTT. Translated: CASSPTGQGTEAFF.

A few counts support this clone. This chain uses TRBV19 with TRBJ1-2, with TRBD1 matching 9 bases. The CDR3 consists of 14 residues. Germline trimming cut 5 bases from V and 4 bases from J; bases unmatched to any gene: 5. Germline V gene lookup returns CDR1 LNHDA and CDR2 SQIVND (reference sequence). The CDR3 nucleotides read TGTGCCAGTAGTGACCGGGACAGGGCCTATGGCTACACCTTC. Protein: CASSDRDRAYGYTF. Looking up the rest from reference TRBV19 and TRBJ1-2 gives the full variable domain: DGGITQSPKYLFRKEGQNVTLSCEQNLNHDAMYWYRQDPGQGLRLIYYSQIVNDFQKGDIAEGYSVSREKKESFPLTVTSAQKNPTAFYLCASSDRDRAYGYTFGSGTRLTVV.

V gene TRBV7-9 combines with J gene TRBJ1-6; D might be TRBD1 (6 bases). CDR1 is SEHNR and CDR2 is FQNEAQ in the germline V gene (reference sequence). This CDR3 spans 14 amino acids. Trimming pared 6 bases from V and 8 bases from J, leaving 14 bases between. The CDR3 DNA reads TGTGCCAGCAGTCCCGGTAGGGGGTATTCACCCCTCCACTTT. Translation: CASSPGRGYSPLHF.

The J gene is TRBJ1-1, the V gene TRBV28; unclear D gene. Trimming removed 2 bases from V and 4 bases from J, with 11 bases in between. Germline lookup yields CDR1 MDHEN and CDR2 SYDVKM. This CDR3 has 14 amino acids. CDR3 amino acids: CASSLDTGSTEAFF. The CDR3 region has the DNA TGTGCCAGCAGTTTAGATACGGGGAGCACTGAAGCTTTCTTT.

The CDR3 loop reads CASSQQGFTEAFF. As DNA, the CDR3 is TGTGCCAGCAGTCAACAGGGGTTCACTGAAGCTTTCTTT. The chain joins TRBV28 to TRBJ1-1, with TRBD1 matching 7 bases. With 5 bases clipped from V and 4 bases from J, the junction kept 4 bases outside the gene matches. CDR1 is MDHEN, CDR2 SYDVKM, per germline. The CDR3 spans 13 residues. Combining the CDR3 with reference TRBV28 and TRBJ1-1 gives the whole variable domain DVKVTQSSRYLVKRTGEKVFLECVQDMDHENMFWYRQDPGLGLRLIYFSYDVKMKEKGDIPEGYSVSREKKERFSLILESASTNQTSMYLCASSQQGFTEAFFGQGTRLTVV.

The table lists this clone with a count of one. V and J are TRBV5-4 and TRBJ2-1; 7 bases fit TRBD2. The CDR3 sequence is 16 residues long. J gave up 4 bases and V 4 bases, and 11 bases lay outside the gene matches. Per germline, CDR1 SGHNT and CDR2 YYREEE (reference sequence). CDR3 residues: CASSVAAGDLYNEQFF. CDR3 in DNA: TGTGCCAGCAGCGTGGCGGCGGGGGACTTATACAATGAGCAGTTCTTC.

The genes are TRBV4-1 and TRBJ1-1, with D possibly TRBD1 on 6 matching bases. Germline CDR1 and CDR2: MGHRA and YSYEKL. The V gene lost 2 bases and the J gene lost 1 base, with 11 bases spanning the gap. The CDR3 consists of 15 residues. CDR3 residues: CASSQPTGRNTEAFF. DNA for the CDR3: TGCGCCAGCAGCCAACCGACAGGCCGGAACACTGAAGCTTTCTTT.

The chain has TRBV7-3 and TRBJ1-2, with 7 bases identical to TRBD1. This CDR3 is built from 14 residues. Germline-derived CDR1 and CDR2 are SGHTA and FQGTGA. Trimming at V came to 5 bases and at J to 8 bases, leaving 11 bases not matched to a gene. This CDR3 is CASSPQGDRGGYTF. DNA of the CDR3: TGTGCCAGCAGCCCCCAGGGGGACAGAGGAGGCTACACCTTC.

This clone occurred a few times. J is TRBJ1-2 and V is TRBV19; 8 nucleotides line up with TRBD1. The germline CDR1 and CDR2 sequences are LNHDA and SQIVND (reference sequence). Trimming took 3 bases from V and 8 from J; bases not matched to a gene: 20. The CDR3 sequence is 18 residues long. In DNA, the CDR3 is TGTGCCAGTAGTATGGGGGGCCAGGGGGCACGGCTAACTATCGGCTACACCTTC. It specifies CASSMGGQGARLTIGYTF.

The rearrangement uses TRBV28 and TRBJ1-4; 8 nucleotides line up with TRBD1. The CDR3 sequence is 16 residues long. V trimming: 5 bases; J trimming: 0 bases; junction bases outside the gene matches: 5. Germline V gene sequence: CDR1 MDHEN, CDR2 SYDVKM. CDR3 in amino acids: CASSGQGVATNEKLFF. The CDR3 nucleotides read TGTGCCAGCAGTGGACAGGGTGTCGCAACTAATGAAAAACTGTTTTTT.

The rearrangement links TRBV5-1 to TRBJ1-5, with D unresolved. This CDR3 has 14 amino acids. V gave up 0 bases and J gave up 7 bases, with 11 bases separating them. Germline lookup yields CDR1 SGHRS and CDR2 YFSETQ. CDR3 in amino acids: CASSLGGNGQPQHF. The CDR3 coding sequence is TGCGCCAGCAGCTTGGGCGGTAATGGCCAGCCCCAGCATTTT.

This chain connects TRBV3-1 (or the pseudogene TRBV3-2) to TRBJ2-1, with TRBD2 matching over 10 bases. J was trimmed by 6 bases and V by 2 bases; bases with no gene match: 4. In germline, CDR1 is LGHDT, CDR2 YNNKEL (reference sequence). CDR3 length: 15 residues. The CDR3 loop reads CASSQSGGAGNEQFF. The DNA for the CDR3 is TGTGCCAGCAGCCAAAGCGGGGGGGCAGGCAATGAGCAGTTCTTC.

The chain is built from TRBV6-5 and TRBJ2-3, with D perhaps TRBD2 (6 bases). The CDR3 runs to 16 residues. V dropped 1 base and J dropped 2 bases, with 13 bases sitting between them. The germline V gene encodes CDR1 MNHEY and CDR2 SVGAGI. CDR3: CASSYYRRGTTDTQYF. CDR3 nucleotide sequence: TGTGCCAGCAGTTACTACCGTCGCGGGACCACAGATACGCAGTATTTT.

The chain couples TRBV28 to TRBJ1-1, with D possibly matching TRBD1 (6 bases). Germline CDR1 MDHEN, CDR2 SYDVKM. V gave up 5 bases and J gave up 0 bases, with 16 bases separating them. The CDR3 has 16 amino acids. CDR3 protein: CASSHSTGGLNTEAFF. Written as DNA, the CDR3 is TGTGCCAGCAGTCATTCAACGGGGGGCCTGAACACTGAAGCTTTCTTT.

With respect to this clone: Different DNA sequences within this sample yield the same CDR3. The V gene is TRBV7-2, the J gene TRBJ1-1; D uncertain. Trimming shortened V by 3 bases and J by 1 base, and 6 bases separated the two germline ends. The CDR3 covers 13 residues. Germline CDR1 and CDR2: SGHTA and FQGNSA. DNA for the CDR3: TGTGCCAGCAGCTTTGGCAGGAACACTGAAGCTTTCTTT. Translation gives CASSFGRNTEAFF.